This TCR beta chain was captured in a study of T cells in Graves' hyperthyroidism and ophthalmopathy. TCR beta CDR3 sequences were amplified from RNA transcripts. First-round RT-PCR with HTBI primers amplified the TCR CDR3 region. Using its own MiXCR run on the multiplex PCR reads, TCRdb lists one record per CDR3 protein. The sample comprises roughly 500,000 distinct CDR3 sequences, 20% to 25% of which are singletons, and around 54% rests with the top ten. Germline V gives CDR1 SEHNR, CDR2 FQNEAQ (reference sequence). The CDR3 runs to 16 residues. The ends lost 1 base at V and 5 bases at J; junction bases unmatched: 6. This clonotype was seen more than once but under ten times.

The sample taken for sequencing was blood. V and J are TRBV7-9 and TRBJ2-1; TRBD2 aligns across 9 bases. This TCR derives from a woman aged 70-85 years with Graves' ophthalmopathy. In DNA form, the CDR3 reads TGTGCCAGCAGCTTAGGGGCGCTAGCGGGGAACAATGAGCAGTTCTTC. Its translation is CASSLGALAGNNEQFF.